These T cell receptor beta chains were read from a single sample in a study of blood T cell repertoires in COVID-19. Only in-frame clones appear in the TCRdb table, and some are missing; sequencing was by immunoSEQ multiplex PCR. The data hold tens of thousands of clones, with more than 80% observed a single time. Sequencing was performed on peripheral blood. The source of these receptors is a woman aged 80 or over with acute or convalescent COVID-19. The CDR3 runs from the conserved cysteine through the conserved F or W. D genes are given only for firm matches. Clone size is stated in some rows and not others, as once, few, many or a class when expanded.

size,J,D,V,CDR3,DNA
NA,TRBJ2-3,NA,TRBV30,CAWGGGGFPADTQYF,TGTGCCTGGGGTGGTGGAGGATTTCCGGCAGATACGCAGTATTTT
few,TRBJ2-7,NA,TRBV20-1,CSASVVGGPNSYEQYF,TGCAGTGCTAGTGTTGTGGGGGGGCCCAACTCCTACGAGCAGTACTTC
NA,TRBJ1-1,NA,TRBV6-5,CASRLTGLMNTEAFF,TGTGCCAGCCGACTGACAGGACTCATGAACACTGAAGCTTTCTTT
once,TRBJ1-6,NA,TRBV30,CALDTLVFLHF,TGTGCCCTGGACACATTGGTATTCCTCCACTTT
NA,TRBJ2-3,TRBD2,TRBV18,CASSPVAGVRTDTQYF,TGTGCCAGCTCACCCGTAGCGGGAGTACGCACAGATACGCAGTATTTT
NA,TRBJ2-2,TRBD2,TRBV19,CASSYWTSGTGELFF,TGTGCCAGTAGTTACTGGACTAGCGGTACCGGGGAGCTGTTTTTT
NA,TRBJ2-7,NA,TRBV2,CASSASWRDYEQYF,TGTGCCAGCAGCGCTTCGTGGAGGGACTACGAGCAGTACTTC
NA,TRBJ2-7,NA,TRBV3-1/TRBV3-2,CASSHDLDFSYEQYF,TGTGCCAGCAGCCACGACTTGGATTTCTCCTACGAGCAGTACTTC
NA,TRBJ2-7,TRBD1,TRBV9,CASSVGGTGQYEQYF,TGTGCCAGCAGCGTAGGAGGGACAGGGCAATACGAGCAGTACTTC
NA,TRBJ2-7,NA,TRBV7-2,CASSLSALAYEQYF,TGTGCCAGCAGCTTATCTGCGCTAGCCTACGAGCAGTACTTC
NA,TRBJ2-1,NA,TRBV14,CASSHRLPINEQFF,TGTGCCAGCAGCCACAGATTACCAATCAATGAGCAGTTCTTC
NA,TRBJ1-1,NA,TRBV28,CASSLRDTEAFF,TGTGCCAGCAGTTTACGGGACACTGAAGCTTTCTTT
NA,TRBJ1-4,TRBD1,TRBV19,CASSTSLQGAQEKLFF,TGTGCCAGTAGTACCTCGTTACAGGGGGCGCAGGAAAAACTGTTTTTT
NA,TRBJ1-2,NA,TRBV11-2,CASSTLDSFYGYTF,TGTGCCAGCAGCACCCTAGACAGTTTCTATGGCTACACCTTC
many,TRBJ2-5,NA,TRBV7-6,CASSRGTSGELGETQYF,TGTGCCAGCAGCCGAGGGACATCCGGGGAGCTCGGGGAGACCCAGTACTTC